These T cell receptor beta chains were read from a single sample in a study of blood T cell repertoires in COVID-19. Sequencing used immunoSEQ multiplex PCR; TCRdb keeps in-frame clones, though not all of them. Altogether 50,000 to 75,000 clones are present, 75% to 85% being singletons, with the ten largest covering roughly 6.7%. The material sequenced was peripheral blood. These receptors all stem from a man between 60 and 75 years old with acute or convalescent COVID-19. CDR3s include the opening cysteine and the closing phenylalanine or tryptophan. D genes are given only for firm matches. Size values are once, few and many counts, or a class for expanded clones, and some rows have none.

NA	TRBV9	NA	TRBJ1-4	CASSVGSQAPNEKLFF	TGTGCCAGCAGCGTAGGGTCACAGGCCCCTAATGAAAAACTGTTTTTT
NA	TRBV5-1	NA	TRBJ2-1	CASRPTGPSWNEQFF	TGCGCCAGCAGGCCCACAGGGCCTTCATGGAATGAGCAGTTCTTC
NA	TRBV6-5	NA	TRBJ1-4	CASSPYRVIKEKLFF	TGTGCCAGCAGTCCCTACAGGGTAATTAAGGAAAAACTGTTTTTT
NA	TRBV6-1	NA	TRBJ1-1	CASSEGGGAFF	TGTGCCAGCAGTGAAGGAGGTGGAGCTTTCTTT
NA	TRBV7-9	TRBD1	TRBJ1-1	CASSSRQGKNTEAFF	TGTGCCAGCAGCTCTCGACAGGGAAAGAACACTGAAGCTTTCTTT
NA	TRBV13	NA	TRBJ2-3	CASSFSGGPDTQYF	TGTGCCAGCAGCTTTTCAGGGGGGCCAGATACGCAGTATTTT
NA	TRBV6-5	NA	TRBJ1-6	CASSYQNSPLHF	TGTGCCAGCAGTTACCAGAATTCACCCCTCCACTTT
NA	TRBV7-8	TRBD2	TRBJ2-5	CASSLDGGGETQYF	TGTGCCAGCAGCTTAGATGGGGGAGGGGAGACCCAGTACTTC
NA	TRBV14	TRBD2	TRBJ2-5	CASSQMVLAGIGETQYF	TGTGCCAGCAGCCAGATGGTACTAGCGGGGATTGGGGAGACCCAGTACTTC
NA	TRBV28	TRBD1	TRBJ2-1	CASTSGQGSYNEQFF	TGTGCCAGCACCTCCGGACAGGGTTCCTACAATGAGCAGTTCTTC
NA	TRBV7-3	NA	TRBJ2-3	CASSTQGTDTQYF	TGTGCCAGCAGCACACAAGGCACAGATACGCAGTATTTT
NA	TRBV10-3	TRBD1	TRBJ2-7	CAISGRTGGYEQYF	TGTGCCATCAGTGGCCGGACAGGGGGCTACGAGCAGTACTTC
few	TRBV3-1/TRBV3-2	NA	TRBJ1-5	CASSRGGTGNQPQHF	TGTGCCAGCAGCCGGGGAGGCACAGGCAATCAGCCCCAGCATTTT
NA	TRBV6-2/TRBV6-3	NA	TRBJ1-5	CASSYSVSGSNQPQHF	TGTGCCAGCAGTTACTCGGTAAGCGGGAGCAATCAGCCCCAGCATTTT
NA	TRBV19	TRBD1	TRBJ2-7	CASSWTGASYEQYF	TGTGCCAGTAGTTGGACAGGGGCCTCCTACGAGCAGTACTTC
NA	TRBV2	NA	TRBJ1-2	CASSRVRNGYTF	TGTGCCAGCAGCAGGGTTCGGAATGGCTACACCTTC
NA	TRBV7-2	NA	TRBJ2-1	CASSFQEVSYNEQFF	TGTGCCAGCAGCTTCCAGGAAGTCTCCTACAATGAGCAGTTCTTC
few	TRBV2	NA	TRBJ1-1	CASKEPVGRGTEAFF	TGTGCCAGCAAAGAACCTGTGGGGCGGGGCACTGAAGCTTTCTTT
NA	TRBV10-3	TRBD1	TRBJ1-2	CAISGPRTGGNGYTF	TGTGCCATCAGTGGACCACGGACAGGGGGCAATGGCTACACCTTC
NA	TRBV5-1	NA	TRBJ1-2	CASSFGDSNYGYTF	TGCGCCAGCAGCTTTGGAGACTCTAACTATGGCTACACCTTC
NA	TRBV5-4	TRBD1	TRBJ2-2	CASSLGDRRTGELFF	TGTGCCAGCAGCTTGGGGGACAGGCGCACCGGGGAGCTGTTTTTT
NA	TRBV7-9	TRBD1	TRBJ1-1	CASSARDRGGTEAFF	TGTGCCAGCAGCGCCCGGGACAGGGGAGGCACTGAAGCTTTCTTT
few	TRBV11-2	NA	TRBJ1-5	CASSSGGFSNQPQHF	TGTGCCAGCAGCTCCGGGGGGTTTAGCAATCAGCCCCAGCATTTT
NA	TRBV27	TRBD2	TRBJ2-1	CASSLAGGAYNEQFF	TGTGCCAGCAGTTTAGCGGGGGGTGCCTACAATGAGCAGTTCTTC
NA	TRBV24-1	TRBD2	TRBJ2-5	CATSDLIGTSGSQETQYF	TGTGCCACCAGTGATTTAATTGGGACTAGCGGGAGCCAAGAGACCCAGTACTTC
NA	TRBV7-6	NA	TRBJ2-5	CASSPRSRETQYF	TGTGCCAGCAGCCCGAGGTCCCGGGAGACCCAGTACTTC
NA	TRBV5-1	NA	TRBJ2-7	CASSEDVQGSYEQYF	TGCGCCAGCAGCGAGGACGTTCAGGGTTCCTACGAGCAGTACTTC
NA	TRBV10-3	TRBD2	TRBJ2-3	CAISGPPLAGRTDTQYF	TGTGCCATCAGTGGCCCCCCCCTAGCGGGTCGCACAGATACGCAGTATTTT
NA	TRBV5-1	TRBD2	TRBJ2-1	CASSWTSGGNEQFF	TGCGCCAGCAGCTGGACTAGCGGGGGCAATGAGCAGTTCTTC
NA	TRBV5-6	TRBD1	TRBJ1-2	CASILRTGNYGYTF	TGTGCCAGCATCCTAAGGACAGGGAACTATGGCTACACCTTC
few	TRBV6-4	NA	TRBJ2-3	CASSDGGATDTQYF	TGTGCCAGCAGTGACGGGGGGGCCACAGATACGCAGTATTTT
once	TRBV5-1	NA	TRBJ2-3	CASSFQGSSSTDTQYF	TGCGCCAGCAGCTTCCAAGGGTCTAGCTCCACAGATACGCAGTATTTT
NA	TRBV3-1/TRBV3-2	NA	TRBJ2-1	CASRGSGSSYNEQFF	TGTGCCAGCAGAGGTAGCGGAAGCTCCTACAATGAGCAGTTCTTC
NA	TRBV27	NA	TRBJ1-4	CASSLSRLNEKLFF	TGTGCCAGCAGTTTATCGAGGTTAAATGAAAAACTGTTTTTT
NA	TRBV14	NA	TRBJ2-3	CASSTGLDTQYF	TGTGCCAGCAGCACAGGGTTAGATACGCAGTATTTT
NA	TRBV9	TRBD2	TRBJ2-3	CASSVGLAAFTDTQYF	TGTGCCAGCAGCGTGGGGCTAGCGGCTTTCACAGATACGCAGTATTTT
NA	TRBV5-4	TRBD2	TRBJ2-3	CASSQLAGRTDTQYF	TGTGCCAGCAGCCAACTAGCGGGGCGGACAGATACGCAGTATTTT
NA	TRBV6-5	NA	TRBJ2-7	CASSLNNFYEQYF	TGTGCCAGCAGTTTGAATAACTTCTACGAGCAGTACTTC
NA	TRBV5-1	TRBD2	TRBJ2-3	CASSLGSAGGPDTQYF	TGCGCCAGCAGCTTGGGATCAGCGGGGGGGCCAGATACGCAGTATTTT
NA	TRBV9	NA	TRBJ2-2	CASSASLIRNTGELFF	TGTGCCAGCAGCGCTAGCCTCATTAGAAACACCGGGGAGCTGTTTTTT
NA	TRBV7-9	TRBD1	TRBJ2-1	CASSLVDRGNEQFF	TGTGCCAGCAGCTTAGTGGACAGGGGCAATGAGCAGTTCTTC
NA	TRBV19	NA	TRBJ1-2	CASSFAASYGYTF	TGTGCCAGTAGTTTTGCAGCGTCGTATGGCTACACCTTC
NA	TRBV18	TRBD1	TRBJ2-3	CASSPVQGAGDTQYF	TGTGCCAGCTCACCAGTACAGGGGGCGGGAGATACGCAGTATTTT
NA	TRBV9	NA	TRBJ2-1	CASSARVAAYNEQFF	TGTGCCAGCAGCGCAAGAGTTGCGGCCTACAATGAGCAGTTCTTC
NA	TRBV5-5	NA	TRBJ2-5	CASSLAPGGRETQYF	TGTGCCAGCAGCTTGGCCCCGGGGGGCCGGGAGACCCAGTACTTC
NA	TRBV7-3	NA	TRBJ2-5	CASSFDGWETQYF	TGTGCCAGCAGCTTTGACGGGTGGGAGACCCAGTACTTC
NA	TRBV5-1	TRBD1	TRBJ2-7	CASSAGTGRGSLYEQYF	TGCGCCAGCAGCGCGGGGACAGGGAGAGGATCATTATACGAGCAGTACTTC
once	TRBV11-2	NA	TRBJ1-4	CASSPDRFNEKLFF	TGTGCCAGCAGTCCCGACAGGTTTAATGAAAAACTGTTTTTT
NA	TRBV19	NA	TRBJ1-1	CASSGTGGANTEAFF	TGTGCCAGTAGTGGAACCGGAGGGGCGAACACTGAAGCTTTCTTT